Following are 14 T cell receptor beta chains from one sample sequenced in a study of blood T cell repertoires in COVID-19 (dated by TCRdb to 2020 to 2022). The library was generated by the immunoSEQ multiplex PCR assay. The immuneACCESS repertoire file appears here via TCRdb, limited to in-frame rearrangements. These files lack a portion of the clones; in checked studies, under half of the deficit traces to unresolved V genes, and the cause of the others is not known. Across this sample there are under 300,000 clones, with roughly 90% seen only once. Less than 8% of the sample comes from the top ten. The sequenced sample was peripheral blood. The receptors stem from a man aged 60 to 69 with acute or convalescent COVID-19.

Only a few counts were recorded for this clone. Other DNA sequences in the sample encode the same CDR3. This chain links TRBV2 with TRBJ2-7; 8 bases map to TRBD1. Germline CDR1 and CDR2: SNHLY and FYNNEI. The CDR3 length is 13 residues. J gave up 3 bases and V 4 bases, and 2 bases lay outside the gene matches. The CDR3 region has the DNA TGTGCCAGCAGTGTAGGACAGGGCTACGAGCAGTACTTC. This translates into CASSVGQGYEQYF.

V usage is TRBV19 and J usage is TRBJ1-2, with D unclear. This CDR3 is 12 amino acids long. Germline-derived CDR1 and CDR2 are LNHDA and SQIVND (reference sequence). Trimming left V 3 bases short and J 7 bases short, with 9 bases between. The CDR3 DNA reads TGTGCCAGTAGTATCGGTAATTTTGGCTACACCTTC. It codes for CASSIGNFGYTF.

The chain recombines TRBV23-1 with TRBJ2-7, with TRBD1 matching 7 bases. TRBV23-1 is an ORF; its function is uncertain. The CDR3 is made up of 14 amino acids. Trimming took 8 bases from V and 0 from J; bases not matched to a gene: 7. The DNA of the CDR3 is TGCGCCAGCCGAAAGACAGGGTGCTCCTACGAGCAGTACTTC. Protein: CASRKTGCSYEQYF.

This clone was seen once. The rearrangement links TRBV6-5 to TRBJ1-4; no definite D call. Trimming removed 7 bases at V and 5 bases at J, with 5 bases between. The CDR3 is made up of 11 amino acids. Germline V gene sequence: CDR1 MNHEY, CDR2 SVGAGI. The CDR3 region is CASMQNEKLFF. The CDR3 coding sequence is TGTGCCAGCATGCAGAATGAAAAACTGTTTTTT.

For the CDR3, the DNA is TGTGCCAGCTCACCAGGGACTAGCGGATCTGAGCAGTTCTTC. As protein: CASSPGTSGSEQFF. The V and J genes are TRBV18 and TRBJ2-1; TRBD2 aligns across 11 bases. Looked up from germline, CDR1 is KGHSH and CDR2 is LQKENI. Germline trimming cut 2 bases from V and 9 bases from J; bases unmatched to any gene: 3. This CDR3 comprises 14 residues.

This chain joins TRBV18 and TRBJ1-1; 9 bases map to TRBD1. Trimming at V came to 6 bases and at J to 4 bases, leaving 15 bases not matched to a gene. This CDR3 is built from 17 residues. Germline V gene lookup returns CDR1 KGHSH and CDR2 LQKENI. In DNA form, the CDR3 reads TGTGCCAGCTCCTTTAGAACAGGGGGCTCGGTGATCACTGAAGCTTTCTTT. Protein sequence: CASSFRTGGSVITEAFF.

The chain combines TRBV4-3 with TRBJ1-6; unclear D gene. The germline CDR1 and CDR2 sequences are LGHNA and YSLEER. This CDR3 spans 14 amino acids. Trimming removed 7 bases at V and 9 bases at J, with 16 bases between. This CDR3 reads CASNAGSLGSPLHF. In DNA, the CDR3 is TGCGCCAGCAACGCCGGGTCCTTGGGTTCACCCCTCCACTTT.

This chain joins TRBV6-4 and TRBJ2-5, with D possibly matching TRBD2 (5 bases). The V gene lost 10 bases and the J gene lost 5 bases, with 20 bases spanning the gap. The CDR3 runs to 14 residues. From germline, CDR1 is MRHNA and CDR2 SNTAGT. CDR3 DNA: TGTGCCAACCTTAGTTATCCGACGGGGGAGACCCAGTACTTC. Translated, it gives CANLSYPTGETQYF.

This chain joins TRBV30 and TRBJ1-5; 8 bases fit TRBD1. The CDR3 is 14 residues long. CDR1 is GTSNPN and CDR2 is SVGIG in the germline V gene (reference sequence). After removal of 2 bases from V and 5 bases from J, the junction contained 5 bases not matched to a gene. CDR3: CAWSPGGSDQPQHF. Written as DNA, the CDR3 is TGTGCCTGGAGTCCAGGGGGCAGCGATCAGCCCCAGCATTTT.

This clone occurred once. The V gene is TRBV9, the J gene TRBJ1-5; perhaps TRBD1 as D (6 bases). The CDR3 sequence is 15 residues long. V shed 0 bases and J shed 5 bases, with 12 bases lying between them. Germline-derived CDR1 and CDR2 are SGDLS and YYNGEE. As DNA, the CDR3 is TGTGCCAGCAGCGTAGGGGCCGACAGGTATCAGCCCCAGCATTTT. Protein product: CASSVGADRYQPQHF.

The J gene is TRBJ2-7, the V gene TRBV6-2 or TRBV6-3; 9 bases are a match to TRBD1. V lost 2 bases to trimming and J lost 7 bases; unmatched junction nucleotides: 6. CDR3 size: 14 residues. CDR1 and CDR2 (germline): MNHEY, SVGEGT. In DNA form, the CDR3 reads TGTGCCAGCAGTTACCCGGGACAGGGAAGGGAGCAGTACTTC. It translates to CASSYPGQGREQYF.

The V call is TRBV27, the J call TRBJ1-2, with D hard to call. The CDR3 has 15 residues. Trimming removed 2 bases from V and 8 bases from J, with 18 bases in between. Germline V gene data show CDR1 as MNHEY and CDR2 as SMNVEV (reference sequence). As DNA, the CDR3 is TGTGCCAGCAGTTTAATCGGTAGGAGGATGATCGGCTACACCTTC. Protein product: CASSLIGRRMIGYTF.

The rearrangement uses TRBV28 and TRBJ1-2; a weak D match, TRBD1 (5 bases). The CDR3 loop spans 12 amino acids. The germline V and J ends were trimmed by 3 bases and 8 bases, with 10 bases remaining between them. Germline CDR1 is MDHEN and CDR2 is SYDVKM. The CDR3 DNA follows: TGTGCCAGCAGTTTTCAGGGCATCGGCTACACCTTC. Its protein product is CASSFQGIGYTF.

The chain has TRBV27 and TRBJ2-1; D is unclear. Germline V gene sequence: CDR1 MNHEY, CDR2 SMNVEV (reference sequence). Deletions cut 3 bases from V and 5 bases from J, with 8 bases between. There are 13 residues in the CDR3. The CDR3 coding sequence is TGTGCCAGCAGTTTTAGGCTAGACAATGAGCAGTTCTTC. Encoded protein: CASSFRLDNEQFF.